This entry describes one T cell receptor (beta chain). There is no known antigen for this receptor. No qualities accompany the bases; no much larger clone lies one base away. These data are taken from a study of Ad26.COV2.S vaccination and SARS-CoV-2 variants (dated by TCRdb to about 2021). Describing the broader study: Donors in the vaccine arm were drawn from COV1001, a phase I-IIa trial of Ad26.COV2.S in healthy adults that was multicentre, randomized, double-blind and placebo-controlled. Ad26.COV2.S was given intramuscularly at 5x10^10 or 1x10^11 viral particles, as a single shot or as two shots 56 days apart. TCRbeta repertoire sequencing served as the tool for gauging how specific and how broad the SARS-CoV-2-reactive T cell receptors were following Ad26.COV2.S vaccination. A total of roughly 30 samples were included in the TCR-sequenced set, comprising about 20 Ad26.COV2.S vaccine recipients, 5 placebo recipients and 8 SARS-CoV-2 convalescent individuals. Trial participants were randomized into five groups of five: low-dose or high-dose Ad26.COV2.S given once or twice, or placebo on both occasions. Investigators did not know the trial group allocation while performing experiments and assessing outcomes.

What the treatment or condition label conveys for this sample: over 15 received Ad26.COV2.S at low or high dose, single or two shots; 5 received placebo; per-sample allocation not given. Repertoires of vaccine and placebo recipients were sequenced from samples taken on day 63 after the first injection. In Cohort 1b, fewer than 30 adults aged 18-55 years were enrolled at a single site in Boston, USA, between 29 July and 7 August 2020. Ad26.COV2.S was a replication-incompetent adenovirus type 26 vector that expressed a prefusion-stabilized SARS-CoV-2 spike protein derived from the original Wuhan strain. What the work shows at the level of the full study, not this receptor alone: It was noted by the authors that total T cell responses may have been underestimated by the TCR breadth and depth analyses. The study was not powered to compare responses between vaccine doses or regimens. After vaccination, substantial breadth of spike-specific CD8+ and CD4+ T cell responses was reported. Compared with placebo recipients, Ad26.COV2.S recipients showed higher spike-specific TCR breadth (P = 0.0014). Non-spike TCR breadth was comparable between vaccine and placebo recipients, consistent with the vaccine containing only spike.

TCRbeta CDR3 regions were sequenced with the immunoSEQ Assay. After extraction, genomic DNA underwent amplification by bias-controlled multiplex PCR, followed by high-throughput sequencing. In the original analysis: To quantify the absolute abundance of each unique TCRbeta CDR3 region, sequences were collapsed and filtered. Usable DNA was measured by amplifying reference genes present in all nucleated cells, and TCRbeta template counts were normalized to that usable DNA to estimate T cell fraction. Repertoire TCRs were annotated as SARS-CoV-2-specific by exact matching of V gene, CDR3 amino acid sequence and J gene to a known reactive TCR set. The reference SARS-CoV-2 TCR set was derived from MIRA and filtered for enrichment in COVID-19-positive ImmuneCODE repertoires, a step that removed public or cross-reactive TCRs. Using the MIRA antigens, annotated TCRs were further analysed by specific ORF or by position within an ORF. Depth was the summed frequency of annotated unique rearrangements, while breadth was defined as annotated unique rearrangements over total unique productive rearrangements. TCR breadth was compared between groups using two-sided Wilcoxon rank-sum tests. In TCRdb, the immuneACCESS table is reduced to in-frame sequences with V and J assigned. These tables do not hold every clone; where another copy was compared, an unresolved V gene accounts for under half, and the others remain unexplained. From that table come the V and J calls and clone size; the DNA was used to work out D and trimming. The sample yields about 350,000 clones; 80% to 90% were counted once. Jointly, the top ten make up roughly 3.5% of the sample.

The germline V gene (reference sequence) specifies MNHEY as CDR1 and SMNVEV as CDR2. Between the V and J ends, shortened by 0 bases and 5 bases respectively, the junction contains 13 bases. Reading from cysteine to phenylalanine, the CDR3 counts 15 amino acids. Kept here is only the CDR3 DNA, which spans 45 bases and is read in frame from base 1. The sample here was peripheral blood, taken in a trial of Ad26.COV2.S vaccine versus placebo. This TCR was recovered from a person aged 18 to 65 who received the Ad26.COV2.S COVID-19 vaccine or a placebo. This chain joins TRBV27 to TRBJ2-5, with no confidently assigned D gene. CDR3 protein: CASSLSNYGVETQYF. The DNA sequence reads TGTGCCAGCAGTTTATCGAACTATGGGGTTGAGACCCAGTACTTC.